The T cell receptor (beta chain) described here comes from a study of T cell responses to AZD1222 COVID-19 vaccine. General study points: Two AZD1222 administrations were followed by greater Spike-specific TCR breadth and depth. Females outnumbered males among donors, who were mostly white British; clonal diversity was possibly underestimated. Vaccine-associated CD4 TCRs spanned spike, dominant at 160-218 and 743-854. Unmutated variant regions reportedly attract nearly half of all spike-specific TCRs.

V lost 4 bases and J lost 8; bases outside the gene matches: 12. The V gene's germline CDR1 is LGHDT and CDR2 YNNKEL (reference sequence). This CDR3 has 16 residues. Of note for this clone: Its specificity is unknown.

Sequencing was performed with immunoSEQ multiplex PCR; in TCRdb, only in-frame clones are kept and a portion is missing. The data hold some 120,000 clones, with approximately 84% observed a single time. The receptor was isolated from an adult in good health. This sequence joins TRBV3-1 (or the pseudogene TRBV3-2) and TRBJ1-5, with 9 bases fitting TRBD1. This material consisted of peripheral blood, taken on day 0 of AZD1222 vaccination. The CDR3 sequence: CASSPGSGTGLKPQHF. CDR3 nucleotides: TGTGCCAGCAGCCCCGGCAGCGGGACAGGGTTAAAGCCCCAGCATTTT.